This T cell receptor beta chain was profiled in a study of PD-1 blockade in classical Hodgkin lymphoma. Regarding the study as a whole: CD4+ but not CD8+ TCR diversity rose significantly by C4D1.

This clone appeared a single time. Its antigen remains unidentified. The germline gives CDR1 MDHEN, CDR2 SYDVKM. V was pared by 8 bases and J by 4 bases, with 4 bases of the junction left unmatched. The CDR3 is 13 amino acids. Time point given: cycle 4 day 1 (C4D1), after less than 7 weeks of nivolumab. All patients relapsed after autologous stem cell transplantation, and brentuximab vedotin exposure varied. Profiled with immunoSEQ multiplex PCR; TCRdb holds only in-frame clones, not every one. The sample contains fewer than 45,000 clones, 60% to 70% of which appear only once. The sequenced sample was peripheral blood mononuclear cells (PBMCs), obtained before the fourth cycle of nivolumab. The V gene is TRBV28, the J gene TRBJ1-4; TRBD1 aligns across 7 bases. The receptor was isolated from a human donor with classical Hodgkin lymphoma. CDR3: CASQGGLNEKLFF. The CDR3 region has the DNA TGTGCCAGCCAGGGGGGCCTTAATGAAAAACTGTTTTTT. Filled out from reference TRBV28 and TRBJ1-4, the complete variable domain reads DVKVTQSSRYLVKRTGEKVFLECVQDMDHENMFWYRQDPGLGLRLIYFSYDVKMKEKGDIPEGYSVSREKKERFSLILESASTNQTSMYLCASQGGLNEKLFFGSGTQLSVL.